One T cell receptor (beta chain) is described in this entry. Assay used: immunoSEQ multiplex PCR; TCRdb lists only in-frame clones, some missing. The repertoire holds around 300,000 clones, around 88% seen once, with less than 2.5% in the top ten. This sample was included in a study of blood T cell repertoires in COVID-19. Study summary: T cells, B-cell-depleted T cells, or PBMCs supplied cDNA or gDNA.

CDR1 and CDR2 from the germline V gene are SQVTM and ANQGSEA. J gave up 7 bases and V 5 bases, and 4 bases lay outside the gene matches. This CDR3 is 12 amino acids long. This TCR was recovered from a woman between 25 and 40 years old who had recovered from COVID-19. The sequenced sample was peripheral blood. This chain connects TRBV29-1 to TRBJ2-7, with 11 bases that match TRBD2. The chain's CDR3 is CSVISGRGEQYF. The CDR3 DNA reads as TGCAGCGTTATTAGCGGGAGGGGAGAGCAGTACTTC.